This passage covers 3 T cell receptor beta chains from one sample sequenced in a study of radiotherapy plus CTLA-4 blockade in lung cancer. The data were produced by immunoSEQ multiplex PCR, yet TCRdb's version contains in-frame clones alone and is incomplete. The sample lists tens of thousands of clones, roughly 86% occurring once. The sample consisted of peripheral blood, taken from a patient treated with radiotherapy plus ipilimumab. All receptors come from a human donor with non-small cell lung cancer that progressed on radiotherapy plus ipilimumab.

This clone has a single count. J is TRBJ1-2 and V is TRBV29-1; tentative D call: TRBD1 (5 bases). Germline assignment: CDR1 SQVTM and CDR2 ANQGSEA. V was shortened by 7 bases and J by 4 bases, with 22 bases between the two germline ends. This CDR3 spans 15 amino acids. This chain's CDR3 is CSDPSDGQGGYGYTF. In DNA form, the CDR3 reads TGCAGCGATCCATCCGACGGGCAGGGAGGCTATGGCTACACCTTC. The full variable domain, completed using reference TRBV29-1 and TRBJ1-2, is SAVISQKPSRDICQRGTSLTIQCQVDSQVTMMFWYRQQPGQSLTLIATANQGSEATYESGFVIDKFPISRPNLTFSTLTVSNMSPEDSSIYLCSDPSDGQGGYGYTFGSGTRLTVV.

The rearrangement links TRBV6-5 to TRBJ1-2, with D tentatively TRBD1 (5 bases). CDR1 and CDR2 (germline): MNHEY, SVGAGI. The CDR3 runs 12 residues. Deletions cut 5 bases from V and 3 bases from J, with 7 bases between. CDR3 sequence: CASSPGDYGYTF. CDR3 in DNA: TGTGCCAGCAGTCCGGGGGACTATGGCTACACCTTC.

The chain carries TRBV4-3 and TRBJ1-1; D might be TRBD1 (5 bases). Germline V CDR1 and CDR2: LGHNA, YSLEER. V was trimmed by 1 base and J by 3 bases, leaving 15 bases between them. CDR3 size: 16 residues. The CDR3 nucleotides read TGCGCCAGCAGCCAAGGCGGATTTTTCAGGGACACTGAAGCTTTCTTT. This gives the protein CASSQGGFFRDTEAFF.